Following are 26 T cell receptor beta chains from one sample sequenced in a study of human T cells and chemical hapten exposure. MiXCR, applied by TCRdb to the RACE reads, yields one record per CDR3 protein. The top ten hold more than 1.5% of the sample, which has 85,000 to 120,000 distinct CDR3 sequences, roughly 12% seen once. Indicated time point: pre-sensitization, week 0. Treatment in this sample: therapeutic diphenylcyclopropenone sensitization with weekly scalp DPC. This sample comprised whole blood, obtained in connection with sensitization to the hapten diphenylcyclopropenone (DPC). These receptors all come from a woman aged 45-60 years with alopecia areata. Some clones in this sample may be carry-over from other donors' samples.

This clonotype was observed a few times. The chain is built from TRBV28 and TRBJ2-7; no reliable D call. The V gene lost 6 bases and the J gene lost 2 bases, with 11 bases spanning the gap. Germline CDR1 is MDHEN and CDR2 is SYDVKM. The CDR3 length is 13 residues. CDR3 in DNA: TGTGCCAGCAGGGTAGGTCCTACCTACGAGCAGTACTTC. It yields the protein CASRVGPTYEQYF.

There are a few counts of this clonotype. Its ends do not fully match the called genes, so a read error is possible. The chain's CDR3 is CVSSLVPQVNTEAFF. The CDR3 DNA reads TGTGTCAGCAGTCTTGTTCCCCAAGTGAACACTGAAGCTTTCTTT. J is TRBJ1-1 and V is TRBV28; no definite D call. Germline lookup yields CDR1 MDHEN and CDR2 SYDVKM. This CDR3 has 15 amino acids. Complete variable domain (other parts from reference TRBV28 and TRBJ1-1): DVKVTQSSRYLVKRTGEKVFLECVQDMDHENMFWYRQDPGLGLRLIYFSYDVKMKEKGDIPEGYSVSREKKERFSLILESASTNQTSMYLCVSSLVPQVNTEAFFGQGTRLTVV.

This clonotype was picked up many times. The V gene is TRBV9, the J gene TRBJ1-4, with TRBD1 identical over 10 bases. This CDR3 region has 15 residues. J lost 8 bases, V lost 3 bases, and 7 bases had no gene match. Germline V gives CDR1 SGDLS, CDR2 YYNGEE. The chain's CDR3 is CASSAWDRGGEKLFF. CDR3 in DNA: TGTGCCAGCAGCGCATGGGACAGGGGAGGAGAAAAACTGTTTTTT.

In this sample, this clonotype turned up a few times. The J gene is TRBJ1-1, the V gene TRBV20-1; TRBD1 might be the D (6 bases). Germline CDR1 DFQATT, CDR2 SNEGSKA (reference sequence). V was trimmed by 3 bases and J by 4 bases, leaving 15 bases between them. The CDR3 length is 14 residues. Here the CDR3 reads CSARGGHPGTEAFF. DNA for the CDR3: TGCAGTGCTAGGGGGGGGCACCCGGGCACTGAAGCTTTCTTT.

This clonotype was detected a few times. This chain joins TRBV6-6 and TRBJ1-5; the D is unclear. The CDR3 contains 15 residues. Germline values: CDR1 MNHNY, CDR2 SVGAGI (reference sequence). Trimming removed 6 bases from V and 4 bases from J, with 16 bases in between. CDR3 loop: CASSVQLWGNQPQHF. The CDR3 DNA reads TGTGCCAGCAGCGTACAGCTTTGGGGAAATCAGCCCCAGCATTTT.

This clonotype has a count of ten or more. The rearrangement uses TRBV7-2 and TRBJ2-7; D tentatively fits TRBD1 or TRBD2 (5 bases each). The CDR3 contains 14 residues. V was pared by 5 bases and J by 3 bases, with 14 bases between. The V gene's germline CDR1 is SGHTA and CDR2 FQGNSA. The CDR3 bases are TGTGCCAGCAGCCCCGGGGCCGCGAGCTACGAGCAGTACTTC. The encoded protein is CASSPGAASYEQYF.

This chain connects TRBV2 to TRBJ2-1, with D perhaps TRBD2 (6 bases). V lost 7 bases and J lost 2, with 12 bases in between. The CDR3 has 14 residues. Per germline, CDR1 SNHLY and CDR2 FYNNEI. This CDR3 is CASTRDSTYNEQFF. The CDR3 DNA follows: TGTGCCAGCACGAGGGACTCTACCTACAATGAGCAGTTCTTC.

This clonotype came up a few times. V gene TRBV18 combines with J gene TRBJ1-5; D may be TRBD1 (6 bases). V dropped 2 bases and J dropped 1 base, with 12 bases sitting between them. Germline V gene sequence: CDR1 KGHSH, CDR2 LQKENI. The CDR3 covers 16 residues. DNA of the CDR3: TGTGCCAGCTCACCAACGACAGGTAGGAGCAATCAGCCCCAGCATTTT. Protein sequence: CASSPTTGRSNQPQHF.

This clonotype turned up a few times. The rearrangement joins TRBV5-1 to TRBJ1-6; D possibly corresponds to TRBD1 (5 bases). This CDR3 is built from 14 residues. Trimming cost V 0 bases and J 14 bases, with 15 bases left between them. CDR1 is SGHRS and CDR2 is YFSETQ in the germline V gene. The CDR3: CASSLGTFGGSLHF. Written as DNA, the CDR3 is TGCGCCAGCAGCTTGGGGACCTTTGGGGGGTCCCTCCACTTT.

The chain links TRBV4-1 to TRBJ1-1, with unresolved D. The CDR3 contains 12 residues. The germline CDR1 and CDR2 sequences are MGHRA and YSYEKL. V dropped 1 base and J dropped 5 bases, with 5 bases sitting between them. The CDR3 reads CASSQGATEAFF. CDR3 nucleotide sequence: TGCGCCAGCAGCCAAGGGGCTACTGAAGCTTTCTTT.

This clonotype was recorded at least ten times. This chain connects TRBV28 to TRBJ2-7; 7 positions match TRBD2. CDR1 and CDR2 from the germline V gene are MDHEN and SYDVKM. Trimming at V came to 8 bases and at J to 5 bases, leaving 6 bases not matched to a gene. The CDR3 consists of 12 residues. The DNA for the CDR3 is TGTGCCAGCGGCGGGGGACCTCACGAGCAGTACTTC. Amino acids: CASGGGPHEQYF. Filled out from reference TRBV28 and TRBJ2-7, the complete variable domain reads DVKVTQSSRYLVKRTGEKVFLECVQDMDHENMFWYRQDPGLGLRLIYFSYDVKMKEKGDIPEGYSVSREKKERFSLILESASTNQTSMYLCASGGGPHEQYFGPGTRLTVT.

This clonotype has more than one count but fewer than ten. This chain joins TRBV29-1 and TRBJ1-4; D call uncertain. Trimming removed 3 bases from V and 8 bases from J, with 13 bases in between. The CDR3 is 13 residues long. Germline loops: CDR1 SQVTM, CDR2 ANQGSEA. This CDR3 reads CSVETRMGEKLFF. CDR3 sequence (DNA): TGCAGCGTTGAGACCCGAATGGGGGAAAAACTGTTTTTT.

This clonotype was found a few times. The chain is built from TRBV9 and TRBJ2-7; 10 positions agree with TRBD2. V was pared by 0 bases and J by 3 bases, with 3 bases of the junction left unmatched. CDR1 is SGDLS and CDR2 is YYNGEE in the germline V gene. This CDR3 comprises 15 residues. The CDR3 region is CASSVGGLAVYEQYF. The CDR3 DNA follows: TGTGCCAGCAGCGTAGGAGGACTAGCGGTCTACGAGCAGTACTTC.

The chain links TRBV2 to TRBJ2-1; D unclear. V was pared by 1 base and J by 0 bases, with 7 bases between. The CDR3 covers 15 residues. CDR1 is SNHLY and CDR2 is FYNNEI in the germline V gene. CDR3 residues: CASSEGVPSYNEQFF. The CDR3 region has the DNA TGTGCCAGCAGTGAAGGGGTCCCCTCCTACAATGAGCAGTTCTTC.

The chain combines TRBV20-1 with TRBJ2-1; D remains unclear. Germline V gene lookup returns CDR1 DFQATT and CDR2 SNEGSKA (reference sequence). V was cut by 6 bases and J by 0 bases, with 15 bases left in between. This CDR3 spans 15 amino acids. The CDR3 reads CSALPALSSYNEQFF. The CDR3 coding sequence is TGCAGTGCCCTTCCAGCCCTAAGCTCCTACAATGAGCAGTTCTTC.

Of note for this clonotype: Likely a read error: the CDR3 ends without its conserved phenylalanine or tryptophan. The rearrangement joins TRBV20-1 to TRBJ2-5; 7 bases fit TRBD2. The CDR3 runs 13 residues. V shed 6 bases, J shed 1 base, and the junction held 5 bases outside the gene matches. Looked up from germline, CDR1 is DFQATT and CDR2 is SNEGSKA (reference sequence). The CDR3 DNA reads TGCAGTGCCCCCGCGGGGGTCCAAGAGACCCAGTACATC. Translated, it gives CSAPAGVQETQYI.

The sample holds many counts of this clonotype. The rearrangement uses TRBV29-1 and TRBJ2-2; TRBD2 is a possible D gene (6 bases). In germline, CDR1 is SQVTM, CDR2 ANQGSEA. The V end was cut by 8 bases, the J end by 4 bases, with 20 bases between. This CDR3 is built from 15 residues. As DNA, the CDR3 is TGCAGCTCGACTTCGGGGTTCGGGGGCACCGGGGAGCTGTTTTTT. Its translation is CSSTSGFGGTGELFF.

V is TRBV27 and J is TRBJ2-1; 8 nucleotides align to TRBD2. The V gene's germline CDR1 is MNHEY and CDR2 SMNVEV (reference sequence). After removal of 2 bases from V and 8 bases from J, the junction contained 8 bases not matched to a gene. The CDR3 spans 15 residues. The CDR3 loop reads CASSLKVAGMHEQFF. The DNA of the CDR3 is TGTGCCAGCAGTTTAAAGGTAGCGGGGATGCATGAGCAGTTCTTC.

This clonotype occurred a few times. The rearrangement links TRBV7-9 to TRBJ1-1; D uncertain. The length of the CDR3 is 14 residues. V shed 3 bases and J shed 1 base, with 9 bases lying between them. The germline CDR1 and CDR2 sequences are SEHNR and FQNEAQ (reference sequence). The CDR3 DNA sequence: TGTGCCAGCAGCTTCCGGACGGAGAACACTGAAGCTTTCTTT. It codes for CASSFRTENTEAFF.

This clonotype showed up just a few times. This sequence joins TRBV6-6 and TRBJ1-4, with TRBD1 as a possible D gene (6 bases). Germline V gene data show CDR1 as MNHNY and CDR2 as SVGAGI (reference sequence). The V gene lost 5 bases and the J gene lost 4 bases, with 14 bases spanning the gap. This CDR3 is built from 15 residues. The CDR3 loop is CASSGIQGVNEKLFF. As DNA, the CDR3 is TGTGCCAGCAGTGGTATACAGGGAGTTAATGAAAAACTGTTTTTT.

This clonotype was detected only a few times. CDR3 DNA sequence: TGTGCCAGCAGTACCAGCGGGGGGGCAGATACGCAGTATTTT. Translating gives CASSTSGGADTQYF. This chain connects TRBV2 to TRBJ2-3, with 10 bases fitting TRBD2. The CDR3 runs 14 residues. J lost 4 bases, V lost 5 bases, and 3 bases had no gene match. Germline V gene lookup returns CDR1 SNHLY and CDR2 FYNNEI. Full variable domain (remainder filled in from reference TRBV2 and TRBJ2-3): EPEVTQTPSHQVTQMGQEVILRCVPISNHLYFYWYRQILGQKVEFLVSFYNNEISEKSEIFDDQFSVERPDGSNFTLKIRSTKLEDSAMYFCASSTSGGADTQYFGPGTRLTVL.

This clonotype was detected many times. This rearrangement joins TRBV4-2 to TRBJ2-2; D ambiguous. V gave up 0 bases and J gave up 0 bases, with 11 bases separating them. The CDR3 runs to 17 residues. Germline CDR1 reads LGHNA; CDR2 reads YNFKEQ. CDR3 DNA: TGTGCCAGCAGCCAAGATCTGGTCGGAACGAACACCGGGGAGCTGTTTTTT. Protein: CASSQDLVGTNTGELFF.

This clonotype was observed at least ten times. V is TRBV19 and J is TRBJ2-1, with 7 nucleotides matching TRBD1. J lost 2 bases, V lost 7 bases, and 5 bases had no gene match. The CDR3 is made up of 14 amino acids. Per the germline V gene, CDR1 is LNHDA and CDR2 is SQIVND (reference sequence). CDR3 in amino acids: CASMDRSAYNEQFF. The CDR3 DNA is TGTGCCAGTATGGACAGGTCGGCCTACAATGAGCAGTTCTTC.

This sequence joins TRBV9 and TRBJ2-5; 8 bases are shared with TRBD2. V trimming: 2 bases; J trimming: 4 bases; junction bases outside the gene matches: 1. CDR3 length: 13 residues. Germline CDR1 is SGDLS and CDR2 is YYNGEE. The CDR3 protein is CASSVGLAETQYF. For the CDR3, the DNA is TGTGCCAGCAGCGTTGGACTAGCAGAGACCCAGTACTTC.

The V call is TRBV10-2, the J call TRBJ1-3; D unresolved. V lost 6 bases and J lost 0, with 12 bases in between. The CDR3 consists of 15 residues. Germline CDR1 is WSHSY and CDR2 is SAAADI. CDR3 sequence (DNA): TGCGCCAGCAGAGCTACAGATAACTCTGGAAACACCATATATTTT. As protein: CASRATDNSGNTIYF.

This clonotype was picked up many times. The J gene is TRBJ2-3, the V gene TRBV4-1; TRBD2 agrees at 14 bases. The CDR3 spans 14 residues. The V segment lost 4 bases and the J segment 8 bases; nucleotides outside the gene matches: 2. Looked up from germline, CDR1 is MGHRA and CDR2 is YSYEKL. In DNA, the CDR3 is TGCGCCAGCAGCCTCGGACTAGCGGGGGGTACGCAGTATTTT. Protein product: CASSLGLAGGTQYF.